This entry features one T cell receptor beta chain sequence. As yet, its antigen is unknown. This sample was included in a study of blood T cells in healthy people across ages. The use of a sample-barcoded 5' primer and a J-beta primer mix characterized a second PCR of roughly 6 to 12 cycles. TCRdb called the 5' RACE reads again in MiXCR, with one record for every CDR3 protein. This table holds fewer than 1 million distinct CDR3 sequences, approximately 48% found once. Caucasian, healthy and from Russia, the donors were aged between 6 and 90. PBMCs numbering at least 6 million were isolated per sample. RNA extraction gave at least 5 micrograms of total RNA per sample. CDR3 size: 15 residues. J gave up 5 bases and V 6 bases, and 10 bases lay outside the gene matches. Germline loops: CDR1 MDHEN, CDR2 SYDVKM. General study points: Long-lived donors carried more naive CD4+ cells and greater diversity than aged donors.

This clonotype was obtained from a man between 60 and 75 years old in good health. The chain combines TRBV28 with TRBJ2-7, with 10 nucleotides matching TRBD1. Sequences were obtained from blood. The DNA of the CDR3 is TGTGCCAGCAGATTTGTAGGACAGGGGGTCCACGAGCAGTACTTC. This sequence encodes CASRFVGQGVHEQYF.